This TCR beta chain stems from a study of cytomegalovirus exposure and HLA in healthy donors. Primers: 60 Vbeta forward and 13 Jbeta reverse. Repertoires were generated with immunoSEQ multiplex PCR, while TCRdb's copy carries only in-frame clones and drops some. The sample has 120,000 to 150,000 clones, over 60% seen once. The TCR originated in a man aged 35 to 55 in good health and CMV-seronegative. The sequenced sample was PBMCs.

CDR3 region: CASSVGTRQYNEQFF. The CDR3 nucleotides are TGTGCCAGCAGCGTCGGGACTAGGCAATACAATGAGCAGTTCTTC. The chain combines TRBV9 with TRBJ2-1, with 8 bases matching TRBD2. The CDR3 runs 15 residues. The V gene end was trimmed by 2 bases and the J gene end by 4 bases; junction bases not matched to a gene: 5. Per germline, CDR1 SGDLS and CDR2 YYNGEE.